One and the same sample provided the 17 T cell receptor beta chains below, sequenced in a study of T cells after yellow fever vaccination. MiXCR was run by TCRdb on the 5' RACE reads, yielding one entry per CDR3 protein. The sample carries over 300,000 distinct CDR3 sequences, around 7.3% recorded once. The sample was PBMCs, taken approximately 47 days after the first yellow fever vaccination. The receptors derive from a man aged 18 to 30 who received the YFV17D yellow fever vaccine.

The rearrangement uses TRBV19 and TRBJ2-1, with 7 nucleotides matching TRBD2. CDR3 size: 16 residues. Germline lookup yields CDR1 LNHDA and CDR2 SQIVND (reference sequence). After removal of 6 bases from V and 1 base from J, the junction contained 9 bases not matched to a gene. Written as DNA, the CDR3 is TGTGCCAGTAGCCCCCTCGCGGGGGATTCCTACAATGAGCAGTTCTTC. Translating it yields CASSPLAGDSYNEQFF. Full variable domain (rest looked up from reference TRBV19 and TRBJ2-1): DGGITQSPKYLFRKEGQNVTLSCEQNLNHDAMYWYRQDPGQGLRLIYYSQIVNDFQKGDIAEGYSVSREKKESFPLTVTSAQKNPTAFYLCASSPLAGDSYNEQFFGPGTRLTVL.

This clonotype came up a few times. The chain has TRBV5-6 and TRBJ1-5; a possible D gene is TRBD1 (6 bases). The V end was cut by 9 bases, the J end by 2 bases, with 15 bases between. The CDR3 is 14 residues long. Germline V gene sequence: CDR1 SGHDT, CDR2 YYEEEE. This chain's CDR3 is CAIQGSPCNQPQHF. As DNA, the CDR3 is TGTGCCATCCAGGGGTCACCATGCAATCAGCCCCAGCATTTT.

In DNA form, the CDR3 reads TGCAGCGTTGACAAGTACACTGAAGCTTTCTTT. This sequence encodes CSVDKYTEAFF. The genes are TRBV29-1 and TRBJ1-1; no clear D gene. This CDR3 has 11 amino acids. From germline, CDR1 is SQVTM and CDR2 ANQGSEA. V gave up 3 bases and J gave up 3 bases, with 5 bases separating them.

The sample holds a few counts of this clonotype. The chain couples TRBV7-8 to TRBJ2-7, with D tentatively TRBD2 (5 bases). CDR1 is SGHVS, CDR2 FQNEAQ, per germline. This CDR3 spans 13 amino acids. Trimming removed 4 bases from V and 3 bases from J, with 10 bases in between. The CDR3, as DNA: TGTGCCAGCAGCTCAAATGACTACTACGAGCAGTACTTC. This codes for CASSSNDYYEQYF.

This clonotype was observed a few times. The gene calls are TRBV7-9 and TRBJ1-2; 7 bases are a match to TRBD1. The germline V gene encodes CDR1 SEHNR and CDR2 FQNEAQ (reference sequence). This CDR3 is built from 17 residues. V lost 6 bases and J lost 4; bases outside the gene matches: 17. The CDR3 region has the DNA TGTGCCAGCAGACCACCCTCGACAGGGCGACTAGTCTATGGCTACACCTTC. It is translated as CASRPPSTGRLVYGYTF.

This clonotype was recorded many times. The chain recombines TRBV7-6 with TRBJ2-5; D not resolved. The CDR3 length is 14 residues. CDR1 is SGHVS and CDR2 is FNYEAQ in the germline V gene. Trimming pared 3 bases from V and 2 bases from J, leaving 10 bases between. The CDR3 DNA reads TGTGCCAGCAGCTTCTTGGGTGGTCAAGAGACCCAGTACTTC. Its translation is CASSFLGGQETQYF.

Only a few counts were recorded for this clonotype. The V call is TRBV5-4, the J call TRBJ2-3; tentative D call: TRBD2 (7 bases). The ends were cut back, 6 bases at V and 0 bases at J, with 14 bases in the middle. In germline, CDR1 is SGHNT, CDR2 YYREEE (reference sequence). The CDR3 has 15 amino acids. DNA of the CDR3: TGTGCCAGCAAGGTTGAGGGGGGGAGCACAGATACGCAGTATTTT. Protein: CASKVEGGSTDTQYF.

The chain joins TRBV28 to TRBJ2-1; D might be TRBD2 (7 bases). Germline V gene sequence: CDR1 MDHEN, CDR2 SYDVKM. There are 16 residues in the CDR3. Trimming pared 10 bases from V and 4 bases from J, leaving 23 bases between. CDR3 in amino acids: CATSQLGGAFYNEQFF. DNA for the CDR3: TGTGCCACATCACAATTGGGGGGGGCCTTTTACAATGAGCAGTTCTTC.

In this sample, this clonotype turned up a few times. The rearrangement joins TRBV6-1 to TRBJ2-5; 12 nucleotides agree with TRBD2. J was trimmed by 2 bases and V by 4 bases; bases with no gene match: 5. The CDR3 sequence is 16 residues long. Looked up from germline, CDR1 is MNHNS and CDR2 is SASEGT. In DNA, the CDR3 is TGTGCCAGCAGTGGCAGACTAGCGGGGGATCAAGAGACCCAGTACTTC. Residues: CASSGRLAGDQETQYF.

This clonotype was seen many times. The chain links TRBV12-3 or TRBV12-4 to TRBJ1-5, with a weak D call TRBD1 (5 bases). With 4 bases removed from V and 6 bases from J, the gap between germline ends came to 7 bases. The CDR3 length is 12 residues. CDR3 in amino acids: CASSWGGQPQHF. The DNA for the CDR3 is TGTGCCAGCAGTTGGGGGGGTCAGCCCCAGCATTTT.

This clonotype was counted only a few times. The chain is built from TRBV7-9 and TRBJ2-3; 8 positions agree with TRBD1. V was pared by 2 bases and J by 1 base, with 2 bases of the junction left unmatched. This CDR3 contains 15 residues. The germline V gene has CDR1 SEHNR and CDR2 FQNEAQ (reference sequence). The CDR3 loop is CASSLMGQGTDTQYF. CDR3 nucleotides: TGTGCCAGCAGCTTAATGGGACAGGGCACAGATACGCAGTATTTT.

The rearrangement joins TRBV7-9 to TRBJ2-6, with D unclear. From germline, CDR1 is SEHNR and CDR2 FQNEAQ (reference sequence). V lost 5 bases and J 2 bases, leaving 10 bases between the germline ends. This CDR3 is 15 amino acids long. CDR3 amino acids: CASSVIGTGANVLTF. Here the CDR3 DNA reads TGTGCCAGCAGCGTGATAGGGACTGGGGCCAACGTCCTGACTTTC.

This clonotype turned up a few times. J is TRBJ1-2 and V is TRBV3-1, with 7 positions matching TRBD1. Germline V lookup: CDR1 LGHDT, CDR2 YNNKEL (reference sequence). V trimming: 2 bases; J trimming: 7 bases; junction bases outside the gene matches: 7. The CDR3 is 14 residues long. The CDR3 DNA reads TGTGCCAGCAGCCAACACGACAGGGAGGTTGGCTACACCTTC. This sequence encodes CASSQHDREVGYTF.

This clonotype was seen a few times. The V call is TRBV6-6, the J call TRBJ1-1; 8 positions agree with TRBD1. V lost 8 bases to trimming and J lost 0 bases; unmatched junction nucleotides: 2. The CDR3 contains 13 residues. Germline CDR1 is MNHNY and CDR2 is SVGAGI (reference sequence). CDR3: CASPGGMNTEAFF. The CDR3 nucleotides are TGTGCCAGCCCAGGGGGCATGAACACTGAAGCTTTCTTT.

This clonotype was observed a handful of times. CDR3 residues: CASGRQRYEQYF. The CDR3 DNA reads as TGTGCCAGCGGGAGACAGCGATACGAGCAGTACTTC. V and J are TRBV12-3 or TRBV12-4 and TRBJ2-7; either TRBD1 or TRBD2 may supply D (5 bases each). This CDR3 is built from 12 residues. V gave up 8 bases and J gave up 4 bases, with 12 bases separating them.

The chain carries TRBV6-1 and TRBJ2-7; tentative D call: TRBD1 (6 bases). V was trimmed by 5 bases and J by 0 bases, leaving 14 bases between them. CDR3 length: 15 residues. CDR1 and CDR2 from the germline V gene are MNHNS and SASEGT. This CDR3 reads CASSPTGSSSYEQYV. CDR3 DNA sequence: TGTGCCAGCAGTCCCACAGGGTCCAGCTCCTACGAGCAGTACGTC.

This CDR3 reads CSARDRDGGETQYF. The CDR3 nucleotides are TGCAGTGCTAGAGACCGCGACGGGGGAGAGACCCAGTACTTC. The V call is TRBV20-1, the J call TRBJ2-5, with D maybe TRBD2 (6 bases). This CDR3 comprises 14 residues. Trimming stripped 0 bases from V and 4 bases from J, with 12 bases between. Germline V gene sequence: CDR1 DFQATT, CDR2 SNEGSKA (reference sequence).